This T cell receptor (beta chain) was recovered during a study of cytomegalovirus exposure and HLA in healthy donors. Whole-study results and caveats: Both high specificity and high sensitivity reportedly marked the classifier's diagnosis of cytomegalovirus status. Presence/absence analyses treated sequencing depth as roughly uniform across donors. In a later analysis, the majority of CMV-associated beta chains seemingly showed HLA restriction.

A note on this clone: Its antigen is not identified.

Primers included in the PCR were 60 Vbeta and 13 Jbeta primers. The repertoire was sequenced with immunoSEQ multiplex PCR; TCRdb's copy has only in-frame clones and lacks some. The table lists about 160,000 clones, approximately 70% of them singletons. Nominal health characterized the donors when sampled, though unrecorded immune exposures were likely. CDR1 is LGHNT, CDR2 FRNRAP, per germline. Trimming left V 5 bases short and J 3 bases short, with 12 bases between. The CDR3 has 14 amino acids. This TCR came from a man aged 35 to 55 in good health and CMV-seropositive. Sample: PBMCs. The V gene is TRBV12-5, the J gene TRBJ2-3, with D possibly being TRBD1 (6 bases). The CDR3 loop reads CASGPGVPTDTQYF. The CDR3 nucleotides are TGTGCTAGTGGTCCAGGGGTACCTACAGATACGCAGTATTTT.